Listed below are T cell receptor beta chains from one sample, sequenced in a study of T cells in Graves' hyperthyroidism and ophthalmopathy. TCRdb re-analysed the multiplex PCR reads in MiXCR, keeping a single row per CDR3 protein. The sample shows 750,000 to 950,000 distinct CDR3 sequences, around 38% of them seen only once. Source material: blood. Receptors were obtained from a man aged 18-30 years with Graves' hyperthyroidism. Each CDR3 is given with its conserved first and last residue. Each record gives: D gene, J gene, clone size, V gene, CDR3 DNA, CDR3 protein. The D gene is left open where the match is weak. Some rows have no size entry. The others give once, few or many, or a class for an expanded clone.

d_call: TRBD1; j_call: TRBJ1-2; clone_size: few; v_call: TRBV6-5; cdr3_nt: TGTGCCAGCAGTTCCGCGGGACAGGGGGCTGGCTACACCTTC; cdr3_aa: CASSSAGQGAGYTF
d_call: -; j_call: TRBJ2-5; clone_size: few; v_call: TRBV4-1; cdr3_nt: TGCGCCAGCAGCCAGGTACAGGGCTATGAGACCCAGTACTTC; cdr3_aa: CASSQVQGYETQYF
d_call: -; j_call: TRBJ2-7; clone_size: once; v_call: TRBV10-3; cdr3_nt: TGTGCCATCAGTGAGTCGTATCAGGGTTACGAGCAGTACTTC; cdr3_aa: CAISESYQGYEQYF
d_call: TRBD1; j_call: TRBJ1-2; clone_size: many; v_call: TRBV9; cdr3_nt: TGTGCCAGCAGCGTAGCTGGCACAGGGGGACGCTACACCTTC; cdr3_aa: CASSVAGTGGRYTF
d_call: -; j_call: TRBJ2-6; clone_size: many; v_call: TRBV19; cdr3_nt: TGTGCCAGTAGTATAAAGGGACCATCTGGGGCCAACGTCCTGACTTTC; cdr3_aa: CASSIKGPSGANVLTF
d_call: TRBD1; j_call: TRBJ1-1; clone_size: -; v_call: TRBV7-3; cdr3_nt: TGTGCCAGCAGCACTGGACAGGGATACACTGAAGCTTCCTTT; cdr3_aa: CASSTGQGYTEASF
d_call: -; j_call: TRBJ2-3; clone_size: -; v_call: TRBV20-1; cdr3_nt: TGCAGTGCTATTGCCGGCACAGATACGCAGTATTTT; cdr3_aa: CSAIAGTDTQYF
d_call: TRBD2; j_call: TRBJ2-7; clone_size: -; v_call: TRBV5-1; cdr3_nt: TGCGCCAGCAGCTTACCGGGACTAGAGATCCACGAGCAGTACTTC; cdr3_aa: CASSLPGLEIHEQYF
d_call: TRBD1; j_call: TRBJ2-2; clone_size: -; v_call: TRBV11-2; cdr3_nt: TGTGCCAGCAGCGGGGAGACAGGGCCCGGGGAGCTGTTTTTT; cdr3_aa: CASSGETGPGELFF
d_call: -; j_call: TRBJ1-2; clone_size: -; v_call: TRBV10-2; cdr3_nt: TGCGCCAGCAGCCAAGCCTTGGTTAACTATGGCTACACCTTC; cdr3_aa: CASSQALVNYGYTF
d_call: TRBD2; j_call: TRBJ2-2; clone_size: -; v_call: TRBV29-1; cdr3_nt: TGCAGCGTTTGGGGGGGAGAGACCGGGGAGCTGTTTTTT; cdr3_aa: CSVWGGETGELFF
d_call: TRBD1; j_call: TRBJ2-7; clone_size: -; v_call: TRBV2; cdr3_nt: TGTGCCAGCAGGTCCGACAGGGCCGAGCAGTACTTC; cdr3_aa: CASRSDRAEQYF
d_call: -; j_call: TRBJ1-1; clone_size: few; v_call: TRBV7-3; cdr3_nt: TGTGCCAGCAGCCAAACTAAGTATCTCAGGGCCATGAACACTGAAGCTTTCTTT; cdr3_aa: CASSQTKYLRAMNTEAFF
d_call: TRBD2; j_call: TRBJ2-7; clone_size: -; v_call: TRBV12-3/TRBV12-4; cdr3_nt: TGTGCCAGCTCCGGGGGGGCCCCCTACGAGCAGTACTTC; cdr3_aa: CASSGGAPYEQYF
d_call: -; j_call: TRBJ1-1; clone_size: few; v_call: TRBV9; cdr3_nt: TGTGCCAGCAGCAATAATAACAGGGACACTGAAGCTTTCTTT; cdr3_aa: CASSNNNRDTEAFF
d_call: -; j_call: TRBJ1-3; clone_size: -; v_call: TRBV29-1; cdr3_nt: TGCAGCTTGGGACACCGCTCTGGAAACACCATATATTTT; cdr3_aa: CSLGHRSGNTIYF
d_call: -; j_call: TRBJ1-6; clone_size: many; v_call: TRBV9; cdr3_nt: TGTGCCAGCAGCGTAGGGGAAAATTCACCCCTCCACTTT; cdr3_aa: CASSVGENSPLHF
d_call: -; j_call: TRBJ1-5; clone_size: -; v_call: TRBV28; cdr3_nt: TGTGCCAGCAGTCCCTCTGCCTGGGGCTCGGGCAATCAGCCCCAGCATTTT; cdr3_aa: CASSPSAWGSGNQPQHF